Below, one T cell receptor (beta chain) is given with its context. Germline CDR1 DFQATT, CDR2 SNEGSKA (reference sequence). CDR3 length equals 12 residues. Trimming left V 0 bases short and J 3 bases short, with 6 bases between. MiXCR was run by TCRdb on the RT-PCR reads, yielding one entry per CDR3 protein. The sample records around 700,000 distinct CDR3 sequences, more than 13% being singletons. This chain links TRBV20-1 with TRBJ2-7; D remains ambiguous. This clonotype was obtained from a female donor in good health, serving as a healthy control. Material for sequencing was memory CD4+ T cells from blood. CDR3 coding DNA: TGCAGTGCTAGAGAAATTTACTACGAGCAGTACTTC. Residues: CSAREIYYEQYF.